These 9 T cell receptor beta chains were sequenced from one sample in a study of CD8+ T cells in alopecia areata. Treatment here: oral pan-JAK inhibitor, 5-10 mg twice daily. RNA, once extracted, was reverse transcribed into cDNA for use as the sequencing template. Clones were read by immunoSEQ multiplex PCR, and TCRdb kept only the in-frame ones, dropping some. The sample consists of some 200,000 clones, under 60% of them appearing once. Sequencing used CD8+ T cells sorted from blood, obtained at week 24, from a patient treated with tofacitinib. These receptors all come from a human donor with alopecia areata.

The genes are TRBV19 and TRBJ1-5, with 11 bases matching TRBD1. The CDR3 is 17 amino acids. The V gene's germline CDR1 is LNHDA and CDR2 SQIVND (reference sequence). J gave up 5 bases and V 1 base, and 7 bases lay outside the gene matches. For the CDR3, the DNA is TGTGCCAGTAGTATAGGGACAGGGGGCGCGTTTGATCAGCCCCAGCATTTT. As protein: CASSIGTGGAFDQPQHF.

A note on this clone: Other DNA sequences in this specimen translate into the identical CDR3. The chain is built from TRBV29-1 and TRBJ2-2; D not resolved. Germline CDR1 is SQVTM and CDR2 is ANQGSEA. The CDR3 consists of 10 residues. The ends were cut back, 6 bases at V and 6 bases at J, with 5 bases in the middle. DNA of the CDR3: TGCAGCGTCCTAGCCGGGGAGCTGTTTTTT. This sequence encodes CSVLAGELFF.

The V gene is TRBV5-6, the J gene TRBJ1-4; D not resolved. Trimming removed 0 bases from V and 2 bases from J, with 14 bases in between. The CDR3 covers 17 residues. Per the germline V gene, CDR1 is SGHDT and CDR2 is YYEEEE. The CDR3 region is CASSLVGETRTNEKLFF. The CDR3 DNA reads as TGTGCCAGCAGCTTGGTTGGAGAGACGAGGACTAATGAAAAACTGTTTTTT. The complete variable domain, with remaining parts taken from reference TRBV5-6 and TRBJ1-4, reads DAGVTQSPTHLIKTRGQQVTLRCSPKSGHDTVSWYQQALGQGPQFIFQYYEEEERQRGNFPDRFSGHQFPNYSSELNVNALLLGDSALYLCASSLVGETRTNEKLFFGSGTQLSVL.

This clone was counted between two and nine times. The chain uses TRBV30 and TRBJ1-2, with TRBD1 matching over 9 bases. CDR3 length equals 14 residues. Germline values: CDR1 GTSNPN, CDR2 SVGIG (reference sequence). Germline trimming cut 1 base from V and 5 bases from J; bases unmatched to any gene: 5. The CDR3 protein is CAWSATGGGYGYTF. CDR3 nucleotides: TGTGCCTGGAGTGCCACAGGGGGCGGATATGGCTACACCTTC.

The chain uses TRBV10-3 and TRBJ2-5, with 13 bases that match TRBD2. Losses at the gene ends were 6 bases for V and 1 base for J; bases not matched to a gene: 5. Per the germline V gene, CDR1 is ENHRY and CDR2 is SYGVKD. The CDR3 is 16 amino acids. The chain's CDR3 is CAISPGLAGSQETQYF. The CDR3 DNA reads TGTGCCATCAGCCCGGGACTAGCGGGGAGCCAAGAGACCCAGTACTTC.

The chain is built from TRBV9 and TRBJ1-1; 7 bases align to TRBD1. With V trimmed by 3 bases and J by 0 bases, 8 bases remained unmatched. The CDR3 runs to 16 residues. Germline CDR1 SGDLS, CDR2 YYNGEE. CDR3 sequence reads: CASSDDDRVMNTEAFF. DNA for the CDR3: TGTGCCAGCAGCGACGATGACAGGGTCATGAACACTGAAGCTTTCTTT.

The V gene is TRBV7-9, the J gene TRBJ1-1, with a possible D match to TRBD1 (6 bases). Germline lookup yields CDR1 SEHNR and CDR2 FQNEAQ (reference sequence). The CDR3 is 12 amino acids. CDR3 nucleotide sequence: TGTGGGACAGCAGAAGGGAACACTGAAGCTTTCTTT. It codes for CGTAEGNTEAFF.

V and J are TRBV9 and TRBJ2-2; perhaps TRBD1 as D (5 bases). Germline V gene sequence: CDR1 SGDLS, CDR2 YYNGEE. Trimming shortened V by 2 bases and J by 0 bases, and 8 bases separated the two germline ends. The CDR3 loop spans 15 amino acids. The CDR3 spells CASSVQGPNTGELFF. CDR3 bases: TGTGCCAGCAGCGTTCAGGGCCCGAACACCGGGGAGCTGTTTTTT.

The V call is TRBV30, the J call TRBJ2-2; tentatively, D is TRBD2 (6 bases). The germline CDR1 and CDR2 sequences are GTSNPN and SVGIG (reference sequence). The V end lost 4 bases, the J end lost 0 bases, and 15 bases lay between the germline ends. The CDR3 consists of 16 residues. CDR3 in DNA: TGTGCCTGGATGGAGGGCATTCCCTCGAACACCGGGGAGCTGTTTTTT. This translates into CAWMEGIPSNTGELFF. Looking up the rest from reference TRBV30 and TRBJ2-2 gives the full variable domain: SQTIHQWPATLVQPVGSPLSLECTVEGTSNPNLYWYRQAAGRGLQLLFYSVGIGQISSEVPQNLSASRPQDRQFILSSKKLLLSDSGFYLCAWMEGIPSNTGELFFGEGSRLTVL.